A selection of T cell receptor beta chains follows, all from one sample in a study of vaccination effects on CD4 cells after COVID-19. These receptors have no identified antigens. Using immunoSEQ multiplex PCR, the repertoire was profiled, and TCRdb retains in-frame clones only, with some absent. Altogether about 54,000 clones are present, 65% to 90% being singletons, with the ten largest covering more than 2%. Here the sequenced sample was CD4+ T cells from PBMCs cultured with HCoV-229E spike peptides, taken before COVID-19 vaccination. The source of these receptors is a human donor who received a COVID-19 vaccine. Both conserved end residues are part of each CDR3. A D gene is named only where the DNA matches it firmly.

TRBJ1-1 | NA | TRBV28 | CASSSDGTNTEAFF
TRBJ1-6 | TRBD1 | TRBV19 | CASSIGTEYNSPLHF
TRBJ1-5 | NA | TRBV6-2/TRBV6-3 | CASSFGGFQPQHF
TRBJ2-5 | TRBD2 | TRBV7-9 | CASSLGMPGAGGTQYF
TRBJ1-3 | NA | TRBV18 | CASSPSSGNTIYF
TRBJ2-1 | TRBD2 | TRBV5-1 | CASSLTLAGSSYNEQFF
TRBJ2-1 | NA | TRBV7-3 | CASSLSGTGYNEQFF
TRBJ2-1 | TRBD2 | TRBV5-1 | CASSLTSGGPIEQFF
TRBJ2-5 | NA | TRBV7-2 | CASSLVGRGSTLGKTQYF
TRBJ2-1 | NA | TRBV12-3/TRBV12-4 | CASSPSTGVKGFF
TRBJ1-5 | NA | TRBV12-3/TRBV12-4 | CASSPDYQPQHF
TRBJ2-2 | TRBD1 | TRBV6-5 | CASLKDRVNTGELFF
TRBJ1-3 | TRBD1 | TRBV25-1 | CASSDDRAYTIYF
TRBJ1-2 | NA | TRBV7-9 | CASSLVNSGYTF
TRBJ1-2 | NA | TRBV1 | CTSAPGEYNYGYTF
TRBJ2-2 | TRBD1 | TRBV4-1 | CASSPVDRDTGELFF
TRBJ1-2 | NA | TRBV30 | CAWSVAQARGYTF
TRBJ2-5 | TRBD2 | TRBV2 | CASSDWGLAGGETQYF
TRBJ2-3 | NA | TRBV2 | CASIREITDTQYF
TRBJ2-1 | TRBD1 | TRBV9 | CASSVVGTGGNNEQFF
TRBJ2-5 | NA | TRBV7-3 | CASSLSIQETQYF
TRBJ1-6 | NA | TRBV3-1/TRBV3-2 | CASSQGDFNSPLHF
TRBJ1-5 | NA | TRBV7-8 | CASSRGSLNQPQHF
TRBJ1-6 | NA | TRBV27 | CASSLSDTRRSPLHF
TRBJ1-2 | NA | TRBV5-1 | CASSLGQPNYGYTF
TRBJ2-3 | NA | TRBV2 | CASSERTDTQYF
TRBJ2-5 | TRBD2 | TRBV7-9 | CASSLRRGGETQYF
TRBJ2-5 | NA | TRBV7-2 | CASSLVSTQGETQYF
TRBJ1-5 | NA | TRBV2 | CASSGDGALQPQHF
TRBJ1-1 | NA | TRBV20-1 | CSASPGIEAFF
TRBJ2-6 | NA | TRBV12-3/TRBV12-4 | CASSLVGANVLTF
TRBJ1-2 | NA | TRBV3-1/TRBV3-2 | CASSHTRLGGGYTF
TRBJ1-1 | NA | TRBV6-1 | CASSESFQLVAFF
TRBJ2-1 | NA | TRBV9 | CASSPTGGASYNEQFF
TRBJ1-5 | NA | TRBV2 | CASNRDNQPQHF
TRBJ2-6 | TRBD1 | TRBV28 | CASSLTGAGANVLTF
TRBJ2-1 | NA | TRBV3-1/TRBV3-2 | CASSQGANEQFF
TRBJ1-5 | NA | TRBV2 | CASSEFGYQPQHF
TRBJ1-5 | NA | TRBV19 | CASSQGRDNQPQHF
TRBJ2-3 | TRBD2 | TRBV19 | CASSNPGGPKDTQYF